The 18 T cell receptor beta chains given below trace back to one sample, sequenced in a study of CD8+ T cells in alopecia areata. It was cDNA, reverse transcribed from extracted RNA, that served as the sequencing template. The table came from immunoSEQ multiplex PCR; TCRdb's copy has only in-frame clones and leaves some out. Altogether about 12,000 clones are present, about 61% being singletons, with the ten largest covering approximately 12%. Sampling of alopecia areata patients yielded lesional scalp punch biopsies as well as peripheral blood. Material for sequencing was skin. The receptors stem from a human donor with alopecia areata.

This clone rates as medium-sized. The gene calls are TRBV7-8 and TRBJ2-1, with a tentative D call TRBD1 (6 bases). Per germline, CDR1 SGHVS and CDR2 FQNEAQ. The V gene lost 4 bases and the J gene lost 7 bases, with 20 bases spanning the gap. The CDR3 loop spans 16 amino acids. The CDR3 loop is CASSSYRQAGTNEQFF. As DNA, the CDR3 is TGTGCCAGCAGCTCCTACCGGCAGGCCGGGACAAATGAGCAGTTCTTC.

The chain recombines TRBV6-1 with TRBJ2-7; D is perhaps TRBD2 (6 bases). CDR3 length: 10 residues. The V gene lost 10 bases and the J gene lost 3 bases, with 7 bases spanning the gap. In germline, CDR1 is MNHNS, CDR2 SASEGT. CDR3 in DNA: TGTGCCACCGGGAGCTACGAGCAGTACTTC. This gives the protein CATGSYEQYF.

The sample holds a few counts of this clone. The chain employs TRBV7-8 and TRBJ2-1; TRBD1 agrees at 7 bases. With V trimmed by 5 bases and J by 3 bases, 10 bases remained unmatched. The CDR3 runs 16 residues. Per germline, CDR1 SGHVS and CDR2 FQNEAQ. The chain's CDR3 is CASSIFQGVYYNEQFF. The CDR3 DNA reads TGTGCCAGCAGCATTTTCCAGGGGGTCTACTACAATGAGCAGTTCTTC.

The rearrangement uses TRBV18 and TRBJ2-7; 8 bases are a match to TRBD1. There are 17 residues in the CDR3. Germline CDR1 reads KGHSH; CDR2 reads LQKENI. The J segment lost 2 bases and the V segment lost 1 base, leaving 10 bases of the junction unmatched. The CDR3, as DNA: TGTGCCAGCTCACCACAGTTTACCAGGGGGCGCCCCTACGAGCAGTACTTC. Translated, it gives CASSPQFTRGRPYEQYF.

This chain uses TRBV6-1 with TRBJ2-1; TRBD2 agrees at 13 bases. This CDR3 contains 14 residues. Germline lookup yields CDR1 MNHNS and CDR2 SASEGT. V dropped 4 bases and J dropped 7; count of bases not matched to a gene: 1. CDR3 in amino acids: CASSATSGRNEQFF. The CDR3 region has the DNA TGTGCCAGCAGTGCGACTAGCGGGAGGAATGAGCAGTTCTTC.

The chain employs TRBV6-6 and TRBJ1-2; the D gene is possibly TRBD1 (5 bases). This CDR3 comprises 13 residues. Germline V CDR1 and CDR2: MNHNY, SVGAGI (reference sequence). V was clipped by 4 bases and J by 7 bases, with 13 bases between them. The CDR3 spells CASSSQGKSGYTF. As DNA, the CDR3 is TGTGCCAGCAGTTCCCAGGGAAAGTCTGGCTACACCTTC.

This chain links TRBV14 with TRBJ1-2; a weak D match, TRBD1 (6 bases). Germline CDR1 reads SGHDN; CDR2 reads FVKESK. Trimming cost V 4 bases and J 6 bases, with 15 bases left between them. The CDR3 spans 14 residues. CDR3: CASSRYTGSDGYTF. In DNA form, the CDR3 reads TGTGCCAGCAGCCGCTACACAGGGAGCGATGGCTACACCTTC.

This clone was observed a few times. This CDR3 reads CASSPQKDQPQHF. In nucleotides, the CDR3 is TGCGCCAGCAGCCCCCAGAAGGATCAGCCCCAGCATTTT. The chain links TRBV4-1 to TRBJ1-5; no definite D call. Trimming removed 4 bases from V and 5 bases from J, with 9 bases in between. Per the germline V gene, CDR1 is MGHRA and CDR2 is YSYEKL. The CDR3 totals 13 residues.

This chain's CDR3 is CASSQALVNTEAFF. The CDR3 bases are TGCGCCAGCAGCCAAGCTCTGGTGAACACTGAAGCTTTCTTT. The chain recombines TRBV4-1 with TRBJ1-1; D remains unclear. The germline V gene has CDR1 MGHRA and CDR2 YSYEKL. The length of the CDR3 is 14 residues. The germline V and J ends were trimmed by 1 base and 0 bases, with 6 bases remaining between them.

The J gene is TRBJ2-5, the V gene TRBV6-5, with 8 bases fitting TRBD1. The junction had 10 bases not matched to a gene; V was cut back by 5 bases and J by 5 bases. Per the germline V gene, CDR1 is MNHEY and CDR2 is SVGAGI. The CDR3 runs to 15 residues. The CDR3 DNA is TGTGCCAGCAGTGCCAGACAGGGGAGAGGCGAGACCCAGTACTTC. It yields the protein CASSARQGRGETQYF.

V and J are TRBV7-2 and TRBJ1-1; D unclear. The V end was cut by 3 bases, the J end by 4 bases, with 15 bases between. Germline V gives CDR1 SGHTA, CDR2 FQGNSA. CDR3 size: 15 residues. The CDR3 protein is CASSFDSDRGTEAFF. CDR3 bases: TGTGCCAGCAGCTTTGACTCAGACCGGGGCACTGAAGCTTTCTTT.

CDR3 nucleotide sequence: TGCAGTGCTAGCTTAGCAGATACGCAGTATTTT. Amino acid sequence: CSASLADTQYF. The V gene is TRBV20-1, the J gene TRBJ2-3, with D unresolved. Germline V gives CDR1 DFQATT, CDR2 SNEGSKA (reference sequence). The length of the CDR3 is 11 residues. The V gene lost 3 bases and the J gene lost 4 bases, with 5 bases spanning the gap.

This clone was seen just once. CDR3 residues: CAWSKPNPYEQYF. The CDR3 coding sequence is TGTGCCTGGAGCAAACCTAATCCCTACGAGCAGTACTTC. The chain joins TRBV30 to TRBJ2-7; D unresolved. Germline CDR1 is GTSNPN and CDR2 is SVGIG (reference sequence). V was clipped by 3 bases and J by 2 bases, with 11 bases between them. The CDR3 covers 13 residues.

This sequence joins TRBV11-2 and TRBJ1-4; weak D call: TRBD1 (6 bases). From germline, CDR1 is SGHAT and CDR2 FQNNGV. The CDR3 covers 15 residues. V was trimmed by 6 bases and J by 7 bases, leaving 18 bases between them. CDR3 coding DNA: TGTGCCAGCAGTTCCTCGGGGGGGCGCATTGAAAAACTGTTTTTT. Amino acids: CASSSSGGRIEKLFF.

This chain joins TRBV28 and TRBJ2-1; D remains unclear. CDR3 length equals 13 residues. The V and J ends lost 3 bases and 10 bases respectively, with 13 bases between them. In germline, CDR1 is MDHEN, CDR2 SYDVKM. In DNA, the CDR3 is TGTGCCAGCAGTTTGGTCAGTTCCAAAGAGCAGTTCTTC. This codes for CASSLVSSKEQFF.

Judged by abundance, this clone is medium-sized (0.01 to 0.1%). Written as DNA, the CDR3 is TGTGCCAGCAGCTTACGGGTTGATACGCAGTATTTT. Translation gives CASSLRVDTQYF. The chain couples TRBV7-2 to TRBJ2-3; D gene uncertain. This CDR3 region has 12 residues. V was shortened by 2 bases and J by 6 bases, with 6 bases between the two germline ends. The germline V gene encodes CDR1 SGHTA and CDR2 FQGNSA.

This clone was seen a handful of times. This chain joins TRBV2 and TRBJ1-5; D gene unclear. There are 13 residues in the CDR3. The germline V and J ends were trimmed by 3 bases and 5 bases, with 8 bases remaining between them. Germline CDR1 is SNHLY and CDR2 is FYNNEI. The CDR3 DNA sequence: TGTGCCAGCAGTGACGGACTCGATCAGCCCCAGCATTTT. Protein: CASSDGLDQPQHF.

By sample share, this clone is medium-sized. The chain recombines TRBV5-1 with TRBJ2-5; the D call may be TRBD1 or TRBD2 (5 bases each). The germline V gene has CDR1 SGHRS and CDR2 YFSETQ. V was pared by 2 bases and J by 5 bases, with 7 bases between. There are 12 residues in the CDR3. The CDR3 region is CASSFEGETQYF. For the CDR3, the DNA is TGCGCCAGCAGCTTTGAGGGGGAGACCCAGTACTTC.